This T cell receptor beta chain was identified in a study of cytomegalovirus exposure and HLA in healthy donors. For this clone: Its antigen is unknown.

It was with 60 Vbeta and 13 Jbeta primers that the PCR ran. Here immunoSEQ multiplex PCR was the method, and the copy in TCRdb shows in-frame clones only, minus some. The table lists about 98,000 clones, about 69% of them singletons. General study findings and limits: Some segments of the V type, notably TRBV6-2 and TRBV6-3, were excluded as indistinguishable.

The CDR3 runs 18 residues. The germline V gene has CDR1 SGHRS and CDR2 YFSETQ. V was clipped by 4 bases and J by 4 bases; unmatched bases: 17. The sequence was collected from a human donor in good health. J is TRBJ2-1 and V is TRBV5-1; TRBD2 matches at 7 bases. Source material: PBMCs. This CDR3 is CASSPHELVAGVYNEQFF. The DNA for the CDR3 is TGCGCCAGCAGCCCCCACGAGCTAGTAGCGGGTGTTTACAATGAGCAGTTCTTC.